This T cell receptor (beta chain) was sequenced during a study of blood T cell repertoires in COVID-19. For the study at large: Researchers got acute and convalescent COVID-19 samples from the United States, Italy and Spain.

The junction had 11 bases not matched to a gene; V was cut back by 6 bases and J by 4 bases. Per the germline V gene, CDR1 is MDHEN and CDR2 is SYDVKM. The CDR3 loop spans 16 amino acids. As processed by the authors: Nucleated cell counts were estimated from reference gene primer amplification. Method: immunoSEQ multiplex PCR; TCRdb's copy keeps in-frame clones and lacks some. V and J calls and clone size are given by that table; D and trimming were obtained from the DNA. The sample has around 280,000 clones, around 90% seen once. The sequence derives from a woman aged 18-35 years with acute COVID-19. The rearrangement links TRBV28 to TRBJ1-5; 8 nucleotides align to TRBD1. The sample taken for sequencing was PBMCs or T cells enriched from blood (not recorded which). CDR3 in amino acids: CASRQYRTGFNQPQHF. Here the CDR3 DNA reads TGTGCCAGCAGACAGTATCGGACAGGGTTTAATCAGCCCCAGCATTTT.